This T cell receptor beta chain was captured by sequencing in a study of blood T cell repertoires in COVID-19. Study in general: Some COVID-19 samples were acute and others convalescent; all came from the United States, Italy and Spain. Sources were T cells, B-cell-depleted T cells, or PBMCs; the material itself was cDNA or gDNA.

In the authors' methods: Amplification of reference gene primers was used by the study to estimate nucleated cell counts. Assay: immunoSEQ multiplex PCR; the TCRdb copy retains only in-frame clones and omits some. For V, J and clone size, that table is used; D and trimming come from the DNA. In the table there are around 200,000 clones, approximately 87% of which are singletons. Trimming took 1 base from V and 6 from J; bases not matched to a gene: 2. The V gene's germline CDR1 is SEHNR and CDR2 FQNEAQ (reference sequence). The CDR3 totals 15 residues. The TCR originated in a young woman who had recovered from COVID-19. Source material: peripheral blood. This sequence joins TRBV7-9 and TRBJ1-6, with 8 bases aligning to TRBD1. Here the CDR3 reads CASSLVQGGNSPLHF. Here the CDR3 DNA reads TGTGCCAGCAGCTTAGTACAGGGGGGTAATTCACCCCTCCACTTT.